This T cell receptor beta chain was recorded in a study of OX40 agonist ivuxolimab in advanced cancers. About the investigation overall: Ivuxolimab was an agonistic, fully human IgG2 monoclonal antibody directed against OX40 (CD134), a costimulatory receptor. Intravenous ivuxolimab was administered to patients every 2 weeks at six dose levels: 0.01, 0.1, 0.3, 1.5, 3 and 10 mg/kg. Among the 52 dose-escalation patients, around 20 had hepatocellular carcinoma, some 15 melanoma, 9 renal cell carcinoma and 9 head and neck cancer. In the dose-escalation cohort, over 65% of patients were male, and the mean age was about 55 years, with a range of roughly 20 to 85. Prior anti-PD-1, anti-PD-L1 or anti-CTLA-4 therapy was permitted, and about 40% of dose-escalation patients had received checkpoint inhibitors. Partial responses occurred in three dose-escalation patients: two with cutaneous melanoma and one with hepatocellular carcinoma. Peripheral TCRbeta sequencing aimed to test whether ivuxolimab altered TCR sequence diversity and caused clonal T-cell expansion. The paper reports the monotherapy dose-escalation portion (N of about 51 patients) of the phase I ivuxolimab trial.

Points on this clone: Its antigen remains undetermined. It has no much larger one-base neighbor in the sample; base qualities were not kept.

What the research found in general, with its limitations: Low levels of normalized T-cell clonal expansion were also seen in some nonresponding patients. Which antigens the clonally expanded peripheral T cells were specific for was not determined. At doses of 0.1 to 3.0 mg/kg, clonal expansion of both CD4+ and CD8+ T cells in blood was seen between baseline and week 6. After ivuxolimab, CD8+ T cells had more expanded clones than CD4+ T cells on average. In the 0.1-3.0 mg/kg groups, partial responders were among the patients with the lowest normalized peripheral clonal expansion, particularly in CD8+ T cells.

For sequencing of the TCRbeta CDR3 region, genomic DNA was extracted from the sorted cells. TCRbeta CDR3 regions were sequenced using the immunoSEQ Assay. TCRdb re-hosts the immuneACCESS table, in-frame sequences only. Its copies lack some clones; in the studies checked, an unresolved V gene accounts for under half of them, and the cause for the rest is not known. In this sample the table shows fewer than 65,000 clones, 80% to 90% of which occur a single time. The top ten clonotypes cover 9.5% to 14% of the sample. According to the germline V gene, CDR1 reads KGHSH and CDR2 reads LQKENI. The CDR3 numbers 14 residues from cysteine through phenylalanine. This entry keeps only the CDR3 DNA: 42 bases, framed from base 1. Relative to germline, V is 3 bases shorter and J is 4 bases shorter, with 12 bases between their ends. The trial excluded patients who had a history of autoimmune disease or who were on systemic immunosuppression. Peripheral blood for TCR sequencing was drawn from every dose cohort at baseline, at cycle 4 day 1 and at cycle 7 day 1. The samples were taken from a phase I, first-in-human, multicenter, open-label dose-escalation trial of ivuxolimab. Adults with locally advanced or metastatic melanoma, renal cell, hepatocellular, or head and neck squamous cell carcinoma were enrolled in the trial. Before TCR sequencing, CD4+ T cells and CD8+ T cells were sorted from peripheral blood as separate populations.

Sequencing used CD4+ or CD8+ T cells sorted from blood, obtained in a trial of the OX40 agonist ivuxolimab. This receptor chain uses TRBV18 and TRBJ2-5; tentative D gene TRBD1, with 5 bases matching. The clonotype originates from an adult with an advanced solid tumor such as melanoma, head and neck, liver or kidney cancer. The CDR3 here reads CASSPQGTRETQYF. In nucleotide form, the sequence is TGTGCCAGCTCACCGCAGGGTACCCGAGAGACCCAGTACTTC.